This TCR beta chain was recorded in a study of T-cell reconstitution after alpha-beta-depleted transplantation in children. Whole-study results and caveats: It was reported that alpha-beta T cells came from several hundred expanded graft clones (about two months after transplant). The main origin of T-cell counts and diversity one year after transplant was newly produced T cells.

A TCRbeta library incorporating unique molecular identifiers was prepared. In TCRdb, the PCR reads were re-called with MiXCR into one record per CDR3 protein. The repertoire holds 210,000 or so distinct CDR3 sequences, around 9.9% seen once, with 28% in the top ten. Trimming stripped 6 bases from V and 4 bases from J, with 16 bases between. The CDR3 length is 15 residues. CDR1 and CDR2 (germline): SGHTA, FQGTGA. This clonotype was observed a handful of times. Its antigen remains unknown. The TCR was taken from a child in the first two years of life with acute myeloid leukemia, due to receive a stem cell transplant. The chain joins TRBV7-3 to TRBJ2-1, with D tentatively TRBD2 (7 bases). The source was PBMCs, collected before TCRalphabeta/CD19-depleted stem cell transplant. DNA for the CDR3: TGTGCCAGCAGTACCCCGGGGGGACATTACAATGAGCAGTTCTTC. Translating gives CASSTPGGHYNEQFF.